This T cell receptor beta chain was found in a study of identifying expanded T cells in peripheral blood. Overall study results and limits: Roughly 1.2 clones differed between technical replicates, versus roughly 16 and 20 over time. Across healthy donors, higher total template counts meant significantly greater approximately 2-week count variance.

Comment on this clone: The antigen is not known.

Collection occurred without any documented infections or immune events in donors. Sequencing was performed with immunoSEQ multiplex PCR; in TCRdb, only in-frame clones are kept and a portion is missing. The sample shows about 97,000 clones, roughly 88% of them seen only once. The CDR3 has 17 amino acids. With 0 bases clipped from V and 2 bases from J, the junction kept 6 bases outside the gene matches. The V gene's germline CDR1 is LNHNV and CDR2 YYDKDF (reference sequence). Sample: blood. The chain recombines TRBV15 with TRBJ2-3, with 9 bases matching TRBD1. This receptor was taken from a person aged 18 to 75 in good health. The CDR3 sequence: CATSRDLGQGHTDTQYF. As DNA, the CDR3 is TGTGCCACCAGCAGAGATCTGGGACAGGGACACACAGATACGCAGTATTTT. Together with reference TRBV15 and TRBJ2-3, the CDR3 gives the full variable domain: DAMVIQNPRYQVTQFGKPVTLSCSQTLNHNVMYWYQQKSSQAPKLLFHYYDKDFNNEADTPDNFQSRRPNTSFCFLDIRSPGLGDTAMYLCATSRDLGQGHTDTQYFGPGTRLTVL.